In this sample, the clone carrying this T cell receptor (beta chain) turned up a few times. These data are taken from a study of blood T cell repertoires in COVID-19. Across the study: Samples of COVID-19 (acute and convalescent) were obtained from the United States, Italy and Spain.

The V end was cut by 1 base, the J end by 1 base, with 8 bases between. Per the germline V gene, CDR1 is SGHRS and CDR2 is YFSETQ. The CDR3 totals 14 residues. The table came from immunoSEQ multiplex PCR; TCRdb's copy has only in-frame clones and leaves some out. The table has approximately 270,000 clones, about 91% seen once. This TCR derives from an elderly man with acute or convalescent COVID-19. The V gene is TRBV5-1, the J gene TRBJ1-1; no reliable D call. The material sequenced was peripheral blood. The DNA of the CDR3 is TGCGCCAGCAGCTTGACGCGAAAGAACACTGAAGCTTTCTTT. Translation: CASSLTRKNTEAFF.